This paragraph reports one T cell receptor (beta chain). Its antigen target is currently unknown. Base qualities are not at hand, and no much larger clone is one base apart. The library was generated by 5' RACE. The sequencer was an Illumina HiSeq 2000. A universal primer binding site was introduced by template switching, and a unique molecular identifier was present in the final cDNA, enabling accurate counting of TCR cDNA molecules. Specific primers in the conserved constant-segment region were used to synthesize first-strand cDNA for TCR alpha and beta chains. Each cDNA library was double barcoded, with a SMART-Mk sample barcode plus Illumina barcodes, to control for contamination. Two successive PCR steps introduced TruSeq adapter sequences along with Illumina sample barcodes. The Illumina HiSeq platform was used with custom primers to sequence TCR alpha and beta cDNA libraries. For the original study's pipeline: Raw reads were processed with MiGEC to extract unique molecular identifiers, and MiXCR was used to determine CDR3 positions. For each individual, recombination models were inferred using an EM algorithm with the repgenHMM and IGoR tools. The tcR package in R was used for shared clonotype analysis, with sharing normalized by the product of cloneset sizes. To study raw recombination free of thymic and clonal selection effects, out-of-frame nonproductive sequences were analyzed. Through fastp at Q25 and MiXCR, TCRdb rebuilt clones from the public reads, retaining in-frame beta chains. Rows with one shared CDR3 protein collapse into an entry with the most common genes and DNA. These V and J calls originate from TCRdb's pipeline instead of the authors' own analysis. The sample contains 540,000 or so distinct CDR3 sequences, around 24% of them found a single time. The biggest ten clones account for about 0.5% of the sample.

Every donor was a healthy Caucasian. The twin cohort consisted of three pairs of female monozygotic twins, all aged 18 to 29 years. Positive isolation kits from Invitrogen were used to isolate CD4+ and CD8+ T cell populations. From the germline V gene (reference sequence), CDR1 is MNHNY and CDR2 is SVGAGI. The CDR3 covers 13 residues, taking in both the cysteine and the phenylalanine. The CDR3 DNA has 39 bases and is translated from base 1. The junction shows trimming of 3 bases on V and 5 bases on J, plus 10 bases between the germline ends. The sample comes from a study of identical twins (dated by TCRdb to the mid-2010s). Background for the entire study: TCR alpha and beta repertoires from monozygotic twins, unrelated adults of various ages and cord blood were deep-sequenced to test whether fetal clonotypes persist. To rule out contamination, the twin experiments were replicated at different times with different library preparation protocols.

Broader findings and caveats from the paper: Because the same donors could not be followed over many years, the conclusions relied on cross-sectional statistical analysis. In beta out-of-frame sequences, excess twin sharing was weaker, because having fewer shared sequences lowered the signal-to-noise ratio. Zero-insertion analyses could be partly confounded by invariant T cells such as MAIT and iNKT, though diverse VJ usage argued against such confounding for most clonotypes. Compared with coincidental sharing between unrelated individuals, an excess of low generation-probability sequences was observed among out-of-frame TCR alpha sequences shared between twins. In monozygotic twins, out-of-frame TCR alpha sharing was systematically underestimated by recombination models, although the models agreed with sharing between unrelated individuals. Fewer insertions were carried by abundant cord blood beta clonotypes; a weaker similar trend was observed in young adult naive repertoires, while no such trend was observed in memory repertoires.

These data are also associated with another study on yellow fever vaccine responses in identical twins. As noted in the second study: According to the authors, in identical twins the way T cells responded to vaccination appeared partly convergent and partly personalized. Focusing on identical twins, the study followed the T cell clones that responded to the vaccine, and did so with precision.

The receptor's source is a woman aged 18-29 years in good health. The rearrangement combines TRBV6-6 with TRBJ2-5; the D gene assignment is ambiguous. The sequencing sample was made of CD4+ T cells sorted from blood. At the DNA level, the sequence is TGTGCCAGCAGTTATTTGGGTTGGGAGACCCAGTACTTC. Translated, this is CASSYLGWETQYF.